The 4 T cell receptor beta chains below all came from one sample that was sequenced in a study of T cell responses to AZD1222 COVID-19 vaccine. TCRdb's copy holds only in-frame clones and misses some; the assay was immunoSEQ multiplex PCR. Of around 94,000 clones detected, approximately 91% appear once; the ten largest clones hold 3.7%. The sequencing here drew on peripheral blood, taken on day 0 of AZD1222 vaccination. The receptor set was obtained from an adult in good health.

This clone has a single count. This sequence joins TRBV11-2 and TRBJ1-1; a weak D match, TRBD1 (5 bases). This CDR3 has 15 amino acids. Trimming left V 5 bases short and J 7 bases short, with 20 bases between. Per germline, CDR1 SGHAT and CDR2 FQNNGV. CDR3 coding DNA: TGTGCCAGCAGCATAGTGTTGGTTGAGGGGAGTGAAGCTTTCTTT. Translated, it gives CASSIVLVEGSEAFF.

In its sample, this clone was seen many times. V gene TRBV7-3 combines with J gene TRBJ2-1; D is unclear. Germline loops: CDR1 SGHTA, CDR2 FQGTGA. The CDR3 extends over 14 amino acids. The V and J ends lost 2 bases and 8 bases respectively, with 13 bases between them. The chain's CDR3 is CASSLGPPGHEQFF. CDR3 DNA sequence: TGTGCCAGCAGCTTAGGACCCCCCGGACATGAGCAGTTCTTC.

The chain joins TRBV5-1 to TRBJ1-1; TRBD1 matches 12 bases. V lost 7 bases, J lost 4 bases, and 8 bases stayed unmatched. This CDR3 spans 15 amino acids. Germline V lookup: CDR1 SGHRS, CDR2 YFSETQ. CDR3 in amino acids: CASRTGTGGRTEAFF. For the CDR3, the DNA is TGCGCCAGCCGGACCGGGACAGGGGGCCGCACTGAAGCTTTCTTT.

V is TRBV23-1 and J is TRBJ1-4; D gene uncertain. TRBV23-1 is an open reading frame, and its role is uncertain. V was clipped by 0 bases and J by 0 bases, with 11 bases between them. The CDR3 is 17 residues long. The CDR3 sequence: CASSQSKSGTTNEKLFF. The CDR3 nucleotides read TGCGCCAGCAGTCAATCTAAATCGGGGACAACTAATGAAAAACTGTTTTTT.